Sequencing of this TCR beta chain was carried out in a study of Tregs in tolerant kidney transplant recipients. The study's findings and limits: This study did not directly address biological reproducibility.

Clones were sequenced by immunoSEQ multiplex PCR, and TCRdb holds only the in-frame ones, with some missing. Among approximately 43,000 clones, 91% were seen once, and the ten largest hold around 0.7%. On this clone itself: Its specificity is unknown.

The CDR3 is made up of 16 amino acids. Germline V gene data show CDR1 as LNHDA and CDR2 as SQIVND (reference sequence). V lost 7 bases and J lost 2, with 18 bases in between. This sequence joins TRBV19 and TRBJ1-5, with D uncertain. The specimen sequenced was Tregs from blood. The sequence came from a human donor in good health. The CDR3 DNA sequence: TGTGCCAGTAAAGGATCTGGGATAATTGGCAATCAGCCCCAGCATTTT. This codes for CASKGSGIIGNQPQHF.